This T cell receptor (beta chain) came from a study of Ad26.COV2.S vaccination and SARS-CoV-2 variants (dated by TCRdb to about 2021). Context from the whole study: The specificity and breadth of SARS-CoV-2-reactive T cell receptors after Ad26.COV2.S vaccination were assessed by TCRbeta repertoire sequencing. The TCR-sequenced set comprised around 30 samples: around 20 Ad26.COV2.S vaccine recipients, 5 placebo recipients and 8 SARS-CoV-2 convalescent individuals.

Notes on this clone: The antigen this receptor binds is unknown. No base qualities exist here, and no much larger clone lies one base off it.

Here is what the overall study found, with its caveats: Vaccine and placebo recipients had comparable non-spike TCR breadth, which fits with the vaccine containing only spike. According to the authors, total T cell responses may have been underestimated by the TCR breadth and depth analyses. After vaccination, spike-specific CD8+ and CD4+ T cell responses were reported to show substantial breadth. Spike-specific TCR breadth was higher in Ad26.COV2.S recipients than in placebo recipients (P = 0.0014).

The CDR3 contains 16 residues, cysteine and phenylalanine counted. Just CDR3 DNA is preserved here, 48 bases in frame from base 1. According to the germline V gene, CDR1 reads SGDLS and CDR2 reads YYNGEE. From V the trimming removes 0 bases and from J it removes 1 base, while the gene matches leave 4 bases of the junction unaccounted for. Per the publication, the time point label means: individuals recovered from natural SARS-CoV-2 infection. The immunoSEQ Assay was used to sequence TCRbeta CDR3 regions. After extraction, genomic DNA underwent amplification by bias-controlled multiplex PCR, followed by high-throughput sequencing. Per the source publication's procedure: To quantify the absolute abundance of every unique TCRbeta CDR3 region, sequences were collapsed and filtered. T cell fraction was estimated by normalization of TCRbeta template counts to usable DNA, with usable DNA being measured through amplification of reference genes present in all nucleated cells. Repertoire TCRs were annotated as SARS-CoV-2-specific when V gene, CDR3 amino acid sequence and J gene were exactly matched to a known reactive TCR set. MIRA supplied the reference SARS-CoV-2 TCR set, which was filtered for enrichment in COVID-19-positive ImmuneCODE repertoires so that public or cross-reactive TCRs were removed. Using the MIRA antigens, annotated TCRs were further analysed by specific ORF or by position within an ORF. Breadth was defined as annotated unique rearrangements over total unique productive rearrangements; depth was the summed frequency of those rearrangements. TCR breadth was compared between groups using two-sided Wilcoxon rank-sum tests. As stored in TCRdb, this immuneACCESS dataset retains in-frame rearrangements with V and J assigned. A fraction of the clones does not appear; measured against another copy, unresolved V genes explain less than half of the discrepancy, and the remainder lacks a known reason. V and J calls and clone size are as listed in that table; D and trimming were resolved from the DNA. The sample records around 350,000 clones, approximately 90% of which are singletons. Around 4% of the sample is in the top ten clones.

The sequence came from a human donor who had recovered from COVID-19. The sample here was peripheral blood, taken after recovery from COVID-19. The chain links TRBV9 with TRBJ2-1; 7 of the junction bases match TRBD1. In nucleotides, the sequence is TGTGCCAGCAGCGTAGTAAGGGGGCCTTCCTACAATGAGCAGTTCTTC. It is translated as CASSVVRGPSYNEQFF.